This TCR beta chain was recovered during a study of PD-1 blockade in classical Hodgkin lymphoma. About this clone itself: Germline and junction disagree at one end, which may indicate a read error.

Time point given: cycle 4 day 1 (C4D1), after five to seven weeks of nivolumab. With no exception, relapse followed autologous stem cell transplantation in all patients, and brentuximab vedotin exposure varied. The CDR3 is made up of 13 amino acids. Germline-derived CDR1 and CDR2 are SGHTA and FQGTGA. TCRdb keeps only in-frame clones here, not all; method: immunoSEQ multiplex PCR. The data contain tens of thousands of clones, 70% to 90% of them singletons. This rearrangement joins TRBV7-3 to TRBJ1-2, with a weak D call TRBD1 (5 bases). This TCR was sampled from a human donor with classical Hodgkin lymphoma. The sequencing used peripheral blood mononuclear cells (PBMCs), collected before the fourth cycle of nivolumab. DNA for the CDR3: TGTACCAGCAGCTTAATGTCAGGGTCTGGCTACACCTTC. Translation gives CTSSLMSGSGYTF.